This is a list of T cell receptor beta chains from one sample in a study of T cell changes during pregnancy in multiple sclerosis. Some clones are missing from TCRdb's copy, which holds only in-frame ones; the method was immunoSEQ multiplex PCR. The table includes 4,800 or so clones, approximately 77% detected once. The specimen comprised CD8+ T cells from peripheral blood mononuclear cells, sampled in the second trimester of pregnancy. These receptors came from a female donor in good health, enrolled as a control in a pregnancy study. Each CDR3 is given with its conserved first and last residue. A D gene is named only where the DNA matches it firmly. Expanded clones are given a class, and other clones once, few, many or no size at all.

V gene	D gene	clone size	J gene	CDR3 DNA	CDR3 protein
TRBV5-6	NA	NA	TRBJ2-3	TGTGCCAGCAGATCCGGGACAATCGGGACAGATACGCAGTATTTT	CASRSGTIGTDTQYF
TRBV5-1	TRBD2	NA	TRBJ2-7	TGCGCCAGCAGCTGGATAAGATGGAGCGGGAGGGCTTACGAGCAGTACTTC	CASSWIRWSGRAYEQYF
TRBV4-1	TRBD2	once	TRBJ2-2	TGCGCCAGCAGCCAAGATGAAAGCGGGAGTTGGGAGCTGTTTTTT	CASSQDESGSWELFF
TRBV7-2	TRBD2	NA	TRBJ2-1	TGTGCCAGCAGCTTACTAGCGGGAGGGGGCAATGAGCAGTTCTTC	CASSLLAGGGNEQFF
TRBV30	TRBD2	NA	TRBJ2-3	TGTGCCTGGAGTCCCCCGGGACTAGCGGGTTCAGATACGCAGTATTTT	CAWSPPGLAGSDTQYF
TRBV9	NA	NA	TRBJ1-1	TGTGCCAGCAGCGCTAAGGAGGGGAACACTGAAGCTTTCTTT	CASSAKEGNTEAFF
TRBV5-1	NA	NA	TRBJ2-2	TGCGCCAGCACCACAGACCTCGGGGAGCTGTTTTTT	CASTTDLGELFF
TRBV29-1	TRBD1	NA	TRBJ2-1	TGCAGCGTTGAGGGGACAGGGGCCTACAATGAGCAGTTCTTC	CSVEGTGAYNEQFF
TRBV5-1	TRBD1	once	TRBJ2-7	TGCGCCAGCAGCTCCGGACAGGGGATCTGGCAGTACTTC	CASSSGQGIWQYF
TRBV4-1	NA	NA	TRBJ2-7	TGCGCCAGCAGCCAAGCCGCCGGGACTGCGAGAGAGCAGTACTTC	CASSQAAGTAREQYF
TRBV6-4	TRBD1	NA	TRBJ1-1	TGTGCCAGCAGTGACTCCTCCGACAGGGGGTCCACTGAAGCTTTCTTT	CASSDSSDRGSTEAFF
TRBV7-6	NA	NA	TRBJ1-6	TGTGCCAGCAGCACGGCCGGGGGGCAAACACCCCTCCACTTT	CASSTAGGQTPLHF
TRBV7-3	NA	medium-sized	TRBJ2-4	TGTGCCAGCAGCCCTGGGCCGGGGGCCAAAAACATTCAGTACTTC	CASSPGPGAKNIQYF
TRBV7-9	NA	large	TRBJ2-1	TGTGCCAGCAGCTTAGACTGGGCCTCCTACAATGAGCAGTTCTTC	CASSLDWASYNEQFF
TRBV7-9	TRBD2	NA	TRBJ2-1	TGTGCCAGCAGCTTAGCGCTTCTAGCGGGAGGTTATGAGCAGTTCTTC	CASSLALLAGGYEQFF
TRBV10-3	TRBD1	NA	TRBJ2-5	TGTGCCATCAGTGAGTCGGGACAGAGTTCGCCGTTCGGAGAGACCCAGTACTTC	CAISESGQSSPFGETQYF
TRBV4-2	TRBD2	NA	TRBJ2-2	TGTGCCAGCAGCCCGGGACTAGCGGGAGCCGGGGAGCTGTTTTTT	CASSPGLAGAGELFF
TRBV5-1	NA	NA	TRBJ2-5	TGCGCCAGCAGCTACCAGGGTGGCGATCAAGAGACCCAGTACTTC	CASSYQGGDQETQYF
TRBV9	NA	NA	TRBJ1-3	TGTGCCAGCAGTTCATATCAACTAAGTGCCGGAAACACCATATATTTT	CASSSYQLSAGNTIYF
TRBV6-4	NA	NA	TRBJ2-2	TGTGCCAGCAGTGACTCCGGGACATCCAACACCGGGGAGCTGTTTTTT	CASSDSGTSNTGELFF
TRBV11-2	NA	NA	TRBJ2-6	TGTGCCAGCAGCCCCTCGGGGGCCAACGTCCTGACTTTC	CASSPSGANVLTF
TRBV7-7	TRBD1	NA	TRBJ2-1	TGTGCTAGCAGCCGGACAGGCCTCCCCCCTTACAATGAGCAGTTCTTC	CASSRTGLPPYNEQFF
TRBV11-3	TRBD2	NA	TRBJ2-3	TGTGCCAGCAGTCGGGGGGGTCCTAGCACAGATACGCAGTATTTT	CASSRGGPSTDTQYF
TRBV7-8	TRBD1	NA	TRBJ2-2	TGTGCCAGCAGCCACTTAGTCGGGACAGATGGTAACACCGGTGAGCTGTTTTTT	CASSHLVGTDGNTGELFF